The clone carrying this TCR beta chain was counted ten times or more. Its antigen is unidentified. This entry comes from a study of lung T cells in sarcoidosis with Löfgren's syndrome. Study outcomes and limitations: Multiple Löfgren's syndrome patients reportedly shared TRAV12-1 and TRBV2 CDR3 motifs, suggesting public CD4+ TCRs. TRBV2 was the preferred pairing partner of TRAV12-1, with similar CDR3s. Versus controls, Löfgren's syndrome patients reportedly showed TRAV12-1 and TRBV2 as most expanded.

One entry per CDR3 protein, called by TCRdb with MiXCR from the reads. The sample has about 4,000 distinct CDR3 sequences, around 24% seen once. The V gene's germline CDR1 is MDHEN and CDR2 SYDVKM. Trimming left V 11 bases short and J 5 bases short, with 24 bases between. The CDR3 has 15 residues. The TCR was taken from a human donor with sarcoidosis (Löfgren's syndrome or another form), or a control subject (not recorded which). The sample taken for sequencing was CD4+ T cells from bronchoalveolar lavage. The V gene is TRBV28, the J gene TRBJ1-2; possibly TRBD1 for D (5 bases). Here the CDR3 reads CAVRTSRTLNYGYTF. CDR3 nucleotide sequence: TGTGCCGTTCGGACATCGCGTACTTTAAATTATGGCTACACCTTC.